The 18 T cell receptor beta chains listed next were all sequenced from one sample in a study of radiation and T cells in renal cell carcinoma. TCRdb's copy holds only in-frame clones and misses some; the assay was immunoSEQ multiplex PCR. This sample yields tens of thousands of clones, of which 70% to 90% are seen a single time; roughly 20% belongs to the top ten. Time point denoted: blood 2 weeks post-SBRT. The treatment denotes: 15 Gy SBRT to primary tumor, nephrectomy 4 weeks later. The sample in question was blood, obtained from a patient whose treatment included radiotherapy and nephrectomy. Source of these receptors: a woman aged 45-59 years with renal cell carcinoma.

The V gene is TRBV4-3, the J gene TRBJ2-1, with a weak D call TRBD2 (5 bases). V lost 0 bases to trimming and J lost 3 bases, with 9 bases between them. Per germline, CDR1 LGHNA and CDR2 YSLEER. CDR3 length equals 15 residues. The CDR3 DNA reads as TGCGCCAGCAGCCAAGATATCGGGGACTACAATGAGCAGTTCTTC. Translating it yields CASSQDIGDYNEQFF.

In DNA, the CDR3 is TGTGCCTGGAGCACACAGGTGGCCCAGTACTTC. It yields the protein CAWSTQVAQYF. V is TRBV30 and J is TRBJ2-5; possible D gene TRBD1, 5 bases. Germline lookup yields CDR1 GTSNPN and CDR2 SVGIG (reference sequence). Trimming removed 3 bases from V and 9 bases from J, with 11 bases in between. The CDR3 has 11 amino acids.

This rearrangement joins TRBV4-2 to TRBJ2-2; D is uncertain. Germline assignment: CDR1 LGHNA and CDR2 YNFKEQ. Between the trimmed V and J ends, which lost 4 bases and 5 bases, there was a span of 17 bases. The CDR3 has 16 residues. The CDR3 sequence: CASSRNLRTRTGELFF. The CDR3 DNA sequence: TGTGCCAGCAGCCGCAACTTAAGGACGAGGACCGGGGAGCTGTTTTTT.

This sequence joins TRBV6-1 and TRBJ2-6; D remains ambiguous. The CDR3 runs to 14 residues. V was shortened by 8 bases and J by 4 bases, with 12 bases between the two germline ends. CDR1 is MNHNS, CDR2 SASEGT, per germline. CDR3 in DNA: TGTGCCAGCTTCCGAGCCGCCGGGGCCAACGTCCTGACTTTC. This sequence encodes CASFRAAGANVLTF.

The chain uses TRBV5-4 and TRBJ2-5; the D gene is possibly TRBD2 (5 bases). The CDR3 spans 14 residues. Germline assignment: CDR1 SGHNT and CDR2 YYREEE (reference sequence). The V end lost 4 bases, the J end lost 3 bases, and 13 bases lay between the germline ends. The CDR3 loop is CASSGERPEETQYF. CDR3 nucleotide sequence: TGTGCCAGCAGCGGGGAGCGGCCCGAAGAGACCCAGTACTTC.

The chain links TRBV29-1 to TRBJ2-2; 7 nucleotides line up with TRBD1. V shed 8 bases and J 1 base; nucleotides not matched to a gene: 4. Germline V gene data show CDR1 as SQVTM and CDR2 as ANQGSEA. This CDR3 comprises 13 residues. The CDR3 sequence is CSTDRVNTGELFF. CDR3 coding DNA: TGCAGCACAGACAGGGTGAACACCGGGGAGCTGTTTTTT.

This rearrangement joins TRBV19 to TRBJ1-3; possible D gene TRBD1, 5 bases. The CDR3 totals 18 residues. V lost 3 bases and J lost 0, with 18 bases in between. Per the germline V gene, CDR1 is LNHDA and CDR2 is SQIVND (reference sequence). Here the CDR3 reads CASSIRFDRISSGNTIYF. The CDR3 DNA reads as TGTGCCAGTAGTATCAGATTTGACAGAATAAGCTCTGGAAACACCATATATTTT.

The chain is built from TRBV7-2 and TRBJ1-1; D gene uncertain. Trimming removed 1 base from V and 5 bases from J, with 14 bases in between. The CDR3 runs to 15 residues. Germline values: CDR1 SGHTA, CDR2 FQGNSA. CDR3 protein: CASSLESASGTEAFF. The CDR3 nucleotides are TGTGCCAGCAGCTTAGAGTCCGCGTCGGGGACTGAAGCTTTCTTT. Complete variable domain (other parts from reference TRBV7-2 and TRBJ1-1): GAGVSQSPSNKVTEKGKDVELRCDPISGHTALYWYRQSLGQGLEFLIYFQGNSAPDKSGLPSDRFSAERTGGSVSTLTIQRTQQEDSAVYLCASSLESASGTEAFFGQGTRLTVV.

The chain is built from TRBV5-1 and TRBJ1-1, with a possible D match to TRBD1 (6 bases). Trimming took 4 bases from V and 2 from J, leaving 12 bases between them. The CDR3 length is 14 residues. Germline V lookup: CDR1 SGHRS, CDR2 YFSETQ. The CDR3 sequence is CASSPTGHNTEAFF. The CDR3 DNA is TGCGCCAGCAGCCCAACAGGGCATAACACTGAAGCTTTCTTT.

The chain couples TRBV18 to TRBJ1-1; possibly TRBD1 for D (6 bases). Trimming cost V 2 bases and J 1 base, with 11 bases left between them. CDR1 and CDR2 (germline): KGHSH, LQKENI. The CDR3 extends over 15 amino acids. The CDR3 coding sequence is TGTGCCAGCTCACCAGAGGGGGTGGAGAACACTGAAGCTTTCTTT. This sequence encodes CASSPEGVENTEAFF.

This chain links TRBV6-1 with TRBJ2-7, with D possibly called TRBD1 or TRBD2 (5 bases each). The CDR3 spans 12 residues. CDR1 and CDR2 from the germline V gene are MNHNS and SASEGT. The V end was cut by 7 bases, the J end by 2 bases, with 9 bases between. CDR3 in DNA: TGTGCCAGCACGGGGCGTCCCTACGAGCAGTACTTC. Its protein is CASTGRPYEQYF.

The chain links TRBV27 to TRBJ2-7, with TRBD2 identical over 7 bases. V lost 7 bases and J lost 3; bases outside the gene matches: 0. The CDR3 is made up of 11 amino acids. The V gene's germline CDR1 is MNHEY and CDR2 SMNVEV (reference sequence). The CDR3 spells CASTSGYEQYF. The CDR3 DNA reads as TGTGCCAGCACTAGCGGCTACGAGCAGTACTTC.

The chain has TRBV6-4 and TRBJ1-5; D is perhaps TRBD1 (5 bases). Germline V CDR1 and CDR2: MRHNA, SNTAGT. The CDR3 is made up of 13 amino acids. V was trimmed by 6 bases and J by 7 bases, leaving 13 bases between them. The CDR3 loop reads CASSTGPGQPQHF. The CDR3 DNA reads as TGTGCCAGCAGCACAGGCCCGGGACAGCCCCAGCATTTT.

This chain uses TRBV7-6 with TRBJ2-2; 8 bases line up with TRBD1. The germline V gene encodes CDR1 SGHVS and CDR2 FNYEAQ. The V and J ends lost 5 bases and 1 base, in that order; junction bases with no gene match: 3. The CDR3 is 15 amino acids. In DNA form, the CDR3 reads TGTGCCAGCAGCCCAGGGACAGGGAACACCGGGGAGCTGTTTTTT. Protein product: CASSPGTGNTGELFF.

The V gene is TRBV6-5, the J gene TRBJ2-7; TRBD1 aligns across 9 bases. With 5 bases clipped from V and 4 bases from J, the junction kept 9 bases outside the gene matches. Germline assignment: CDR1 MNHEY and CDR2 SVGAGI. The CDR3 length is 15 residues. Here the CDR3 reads CASSPTGTGPYEQYF. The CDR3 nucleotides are TGTGCCAGCAGTCCCACCGGGACAGGGCCGTACGAGCAGTACTTC.

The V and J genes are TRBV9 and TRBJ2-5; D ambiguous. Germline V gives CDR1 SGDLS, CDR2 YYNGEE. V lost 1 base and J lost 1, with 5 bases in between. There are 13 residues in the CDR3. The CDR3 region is CASSVSLQETQYF. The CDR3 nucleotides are TGTGCCAGCAGCGTATCCCTCCAAGAGACCCAGTACTTC.

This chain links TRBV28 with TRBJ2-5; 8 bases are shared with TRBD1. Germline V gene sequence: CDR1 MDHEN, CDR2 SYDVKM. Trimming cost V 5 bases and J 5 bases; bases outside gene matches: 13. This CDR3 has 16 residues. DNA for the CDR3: TGTGCCAGCAGTATTACGTTGGACAGGGAATCGGAGACCCAGTACTTC. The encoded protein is CASSITLDRESETQYF.

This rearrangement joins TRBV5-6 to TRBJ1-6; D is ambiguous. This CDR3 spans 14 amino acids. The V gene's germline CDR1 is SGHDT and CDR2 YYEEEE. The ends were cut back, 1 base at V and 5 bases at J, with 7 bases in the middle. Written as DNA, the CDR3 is TGTGCCAGCAGCTTGATGTGGGATAATTCACCCCTCCACTTT. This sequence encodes CASSLMWDNSPLHF.